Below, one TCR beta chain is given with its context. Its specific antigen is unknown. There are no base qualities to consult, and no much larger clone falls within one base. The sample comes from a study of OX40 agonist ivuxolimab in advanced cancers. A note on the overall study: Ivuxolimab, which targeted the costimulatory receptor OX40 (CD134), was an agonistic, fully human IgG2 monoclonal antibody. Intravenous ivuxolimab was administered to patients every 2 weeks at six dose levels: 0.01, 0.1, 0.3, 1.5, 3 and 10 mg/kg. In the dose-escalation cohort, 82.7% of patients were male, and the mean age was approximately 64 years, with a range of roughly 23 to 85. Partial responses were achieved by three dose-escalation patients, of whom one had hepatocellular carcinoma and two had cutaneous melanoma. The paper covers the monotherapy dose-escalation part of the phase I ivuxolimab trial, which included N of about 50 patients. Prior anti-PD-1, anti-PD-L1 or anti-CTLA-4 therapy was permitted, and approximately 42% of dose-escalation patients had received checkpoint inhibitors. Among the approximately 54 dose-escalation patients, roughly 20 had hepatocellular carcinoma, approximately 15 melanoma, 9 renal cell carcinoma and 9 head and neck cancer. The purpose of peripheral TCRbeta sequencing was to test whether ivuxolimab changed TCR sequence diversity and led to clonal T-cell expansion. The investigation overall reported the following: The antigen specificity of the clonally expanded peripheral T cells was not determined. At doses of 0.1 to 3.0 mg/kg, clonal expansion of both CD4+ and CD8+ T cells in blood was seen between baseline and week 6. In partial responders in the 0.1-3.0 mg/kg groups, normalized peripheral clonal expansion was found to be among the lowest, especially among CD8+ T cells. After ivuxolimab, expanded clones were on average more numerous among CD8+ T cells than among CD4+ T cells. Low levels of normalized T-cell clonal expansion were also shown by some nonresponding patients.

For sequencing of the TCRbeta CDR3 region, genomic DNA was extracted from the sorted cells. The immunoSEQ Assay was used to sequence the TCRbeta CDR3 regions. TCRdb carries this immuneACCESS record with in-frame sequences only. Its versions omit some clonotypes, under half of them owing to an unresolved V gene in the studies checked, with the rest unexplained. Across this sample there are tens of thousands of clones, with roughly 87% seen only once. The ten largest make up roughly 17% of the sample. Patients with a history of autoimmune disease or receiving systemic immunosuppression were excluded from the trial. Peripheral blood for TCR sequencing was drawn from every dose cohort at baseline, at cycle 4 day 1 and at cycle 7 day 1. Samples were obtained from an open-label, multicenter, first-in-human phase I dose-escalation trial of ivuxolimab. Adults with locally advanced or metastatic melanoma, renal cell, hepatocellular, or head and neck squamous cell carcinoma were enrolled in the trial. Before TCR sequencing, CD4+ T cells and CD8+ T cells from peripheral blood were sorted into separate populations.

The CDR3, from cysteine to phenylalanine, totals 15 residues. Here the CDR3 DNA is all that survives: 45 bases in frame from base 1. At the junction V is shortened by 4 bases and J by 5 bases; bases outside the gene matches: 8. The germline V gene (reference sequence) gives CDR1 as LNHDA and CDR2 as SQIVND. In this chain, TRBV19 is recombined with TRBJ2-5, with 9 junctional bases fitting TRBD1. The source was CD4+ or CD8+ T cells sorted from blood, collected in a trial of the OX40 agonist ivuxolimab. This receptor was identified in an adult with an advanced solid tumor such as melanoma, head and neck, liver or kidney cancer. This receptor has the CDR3 CASSTYTGGGETQYF. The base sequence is TGTGCCAGTAGTACTTATACAGGGGGCGGGGAGACCCAGTACTTC. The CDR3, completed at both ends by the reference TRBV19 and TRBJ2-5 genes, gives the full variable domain DGGITQSPKYLFRKEGQNVTLSCEQNLNHDAMYWYRQDPGQGLRLIYYSQIVNDFQKGDIAEGYSVSREKKESFPLTVTSAQKNPTAFYLCASSTYTGGGETQYFGPGTRLLVL.